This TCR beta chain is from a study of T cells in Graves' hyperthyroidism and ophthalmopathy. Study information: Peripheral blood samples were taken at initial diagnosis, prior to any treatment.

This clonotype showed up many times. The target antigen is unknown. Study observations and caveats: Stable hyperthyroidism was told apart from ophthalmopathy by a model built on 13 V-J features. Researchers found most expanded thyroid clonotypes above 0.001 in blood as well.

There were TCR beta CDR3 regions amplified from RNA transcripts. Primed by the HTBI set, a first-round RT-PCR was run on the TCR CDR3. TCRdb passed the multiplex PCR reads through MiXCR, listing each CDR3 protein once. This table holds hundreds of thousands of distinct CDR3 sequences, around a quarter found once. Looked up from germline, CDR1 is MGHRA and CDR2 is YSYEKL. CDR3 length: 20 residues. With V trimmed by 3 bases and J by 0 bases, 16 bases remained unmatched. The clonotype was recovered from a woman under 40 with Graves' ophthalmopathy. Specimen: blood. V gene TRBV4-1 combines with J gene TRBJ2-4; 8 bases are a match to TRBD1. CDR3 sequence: CASSHPRPTGDNLAKNIQYF. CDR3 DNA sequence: TGCGCCAGCAGCCACCCAAGACCGACAGGGGATAATCTAGCCAAAAACATTCAGTACTTC.